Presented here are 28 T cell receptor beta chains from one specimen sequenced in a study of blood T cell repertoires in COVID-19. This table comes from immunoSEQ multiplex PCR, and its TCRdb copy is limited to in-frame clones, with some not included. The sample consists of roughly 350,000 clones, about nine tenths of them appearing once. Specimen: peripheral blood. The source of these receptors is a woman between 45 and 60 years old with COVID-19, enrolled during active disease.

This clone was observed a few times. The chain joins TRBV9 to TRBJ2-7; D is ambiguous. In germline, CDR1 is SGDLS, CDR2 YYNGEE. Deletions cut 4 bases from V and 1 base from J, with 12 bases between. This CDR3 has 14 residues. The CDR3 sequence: CASSPIVQSYEQYF. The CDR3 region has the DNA TGTGCCAGCAGCCCGATTGTACAGTCCTACGAGCAGTACTTC.

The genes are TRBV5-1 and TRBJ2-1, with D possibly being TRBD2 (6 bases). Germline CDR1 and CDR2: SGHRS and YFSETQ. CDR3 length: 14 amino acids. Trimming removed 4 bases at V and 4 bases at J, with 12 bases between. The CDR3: CASSPEGTYNEQFF. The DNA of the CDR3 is TGCGCCAGCAGCCCGGAGGGGACTTACAATGAGCAGTTCTTC.

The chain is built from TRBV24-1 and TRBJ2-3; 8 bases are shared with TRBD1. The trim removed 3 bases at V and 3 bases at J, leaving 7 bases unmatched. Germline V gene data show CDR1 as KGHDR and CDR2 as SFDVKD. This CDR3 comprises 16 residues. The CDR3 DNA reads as TGTGCCACCAGTGATGCAGGGGGCAGGGTAACAGATACGCAGTATTTT. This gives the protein CATSDAGGRVTDTQYF.

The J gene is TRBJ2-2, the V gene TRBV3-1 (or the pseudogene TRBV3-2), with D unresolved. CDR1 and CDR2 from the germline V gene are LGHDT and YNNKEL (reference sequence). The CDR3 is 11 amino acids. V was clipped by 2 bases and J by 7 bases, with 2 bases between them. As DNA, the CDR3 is TGTGCCAGCAGCCAACTCGGGGAGCTGTTTTTT. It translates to CASSQLGELFF.

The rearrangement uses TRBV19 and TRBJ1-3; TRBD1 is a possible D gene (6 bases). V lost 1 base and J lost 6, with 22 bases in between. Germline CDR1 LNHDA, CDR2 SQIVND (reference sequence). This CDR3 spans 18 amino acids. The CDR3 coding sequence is TGTGCCAGTAGTATAGCCGTACAAAGAAGGACAGCGAAAAACACCATATATTTT. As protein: CASSIAVQRRTAKNTIYF.

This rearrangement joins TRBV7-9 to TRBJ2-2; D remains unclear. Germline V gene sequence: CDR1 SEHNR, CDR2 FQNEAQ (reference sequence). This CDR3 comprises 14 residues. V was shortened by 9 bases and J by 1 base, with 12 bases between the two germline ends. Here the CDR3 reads CASPRVLNTGELFF. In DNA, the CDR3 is TGTGCCAGTCCTCGGGTTCTGAACACCGGGGAGCTGTTTTTT. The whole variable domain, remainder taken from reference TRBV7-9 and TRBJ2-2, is DTGVSQNPRHKITKRGQNVTFRCDPISEHNRLYWYRQTLGQGPEFLTYFQNEAQLEKSRLLSDRFSAERPKGSFSTLEIQRTEQGDSAMYLCASPRVLNTGELFFGEGSRLTVL.

The CDR3 region has the DNA TGTGCCAGCAGCCGGAATCTTAGACAGTCCTATGGCTACACCTTC. It codes for CASSRNLRQSYGYTF. The chain carries TRBV14 and TRBJ1-2; perhaps TRBD1 as D (5 bases). The germline V and J ends were trimmed by 4 bases and 4 bases, with 16 bases remaining between them. The CDR3 is 15 amino acids. Per the germline V gene, CDR1 is SGHDN and CDR2 is FVKESK.

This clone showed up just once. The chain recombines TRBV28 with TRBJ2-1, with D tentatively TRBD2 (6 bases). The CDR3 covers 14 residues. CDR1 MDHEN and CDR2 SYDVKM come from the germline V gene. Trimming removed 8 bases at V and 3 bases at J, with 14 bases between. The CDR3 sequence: CASGRGGIYNEQFF. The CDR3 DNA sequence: TGTGCCAGCGGGCGGGGCGGAATCTACAATGAGCAGTTCTTC.

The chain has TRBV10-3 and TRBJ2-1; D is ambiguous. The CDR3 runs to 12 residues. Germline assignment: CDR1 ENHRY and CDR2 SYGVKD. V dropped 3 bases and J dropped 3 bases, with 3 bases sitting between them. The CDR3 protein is CAISDHYNEQFF. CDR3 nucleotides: TGTGCCATCAGTGACCACTACAATGAGCAGTTCTTC.

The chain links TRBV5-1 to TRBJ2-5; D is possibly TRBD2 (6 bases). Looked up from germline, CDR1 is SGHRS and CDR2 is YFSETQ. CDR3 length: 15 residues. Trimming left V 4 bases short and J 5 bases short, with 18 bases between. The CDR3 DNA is TGCGCCAGCAGCCAACTAGGGGCGGGAAGCGAGACCCAGTACTTC. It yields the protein CASSQLGAGSETQYF.

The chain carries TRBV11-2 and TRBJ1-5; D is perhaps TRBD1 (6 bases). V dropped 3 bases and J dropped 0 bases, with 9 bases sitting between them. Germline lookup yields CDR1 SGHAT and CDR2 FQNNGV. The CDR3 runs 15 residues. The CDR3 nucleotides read TGTGCCAGCAGCTTGGCGACAGGTAGCAATCAGCCCCAGCATTTT. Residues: CASSLATGSNQPQHF.

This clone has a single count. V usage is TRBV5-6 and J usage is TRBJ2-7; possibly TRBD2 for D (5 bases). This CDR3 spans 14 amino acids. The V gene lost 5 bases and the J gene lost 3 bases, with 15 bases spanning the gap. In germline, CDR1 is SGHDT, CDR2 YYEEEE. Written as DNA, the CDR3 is TGTGCCAGCAGTTCCGTCGGGGAAAGCTACGAGCAGTACTTC. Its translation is CASSSVGESYEQYF.

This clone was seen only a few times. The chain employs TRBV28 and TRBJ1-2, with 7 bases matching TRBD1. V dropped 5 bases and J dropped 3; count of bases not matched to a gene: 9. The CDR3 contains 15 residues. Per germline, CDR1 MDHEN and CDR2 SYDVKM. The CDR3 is CASSPRQGGHYGYTF. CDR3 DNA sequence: TGTGCCAGCAGTCCGAGACAGGGCGGCCACTATGGCTACACCTTC.

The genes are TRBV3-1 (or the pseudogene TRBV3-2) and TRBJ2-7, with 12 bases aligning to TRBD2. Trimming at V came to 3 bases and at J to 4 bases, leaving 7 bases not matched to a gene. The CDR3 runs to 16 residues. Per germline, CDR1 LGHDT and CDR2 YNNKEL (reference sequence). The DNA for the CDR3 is TGTGCCAGCAGCCAGGGACTAGCGGGCTTAGCATACGAGCAGTACTTC. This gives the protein CASSQGLAGLAYEQYF.

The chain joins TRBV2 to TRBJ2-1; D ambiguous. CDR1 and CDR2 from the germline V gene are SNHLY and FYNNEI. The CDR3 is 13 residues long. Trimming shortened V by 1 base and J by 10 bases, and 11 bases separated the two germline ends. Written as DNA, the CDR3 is TGTGCCAGCAGTGAAGAGGTCCCACTAGAGCAGTTCTTC. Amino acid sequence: CASSEEVPLEQFF.

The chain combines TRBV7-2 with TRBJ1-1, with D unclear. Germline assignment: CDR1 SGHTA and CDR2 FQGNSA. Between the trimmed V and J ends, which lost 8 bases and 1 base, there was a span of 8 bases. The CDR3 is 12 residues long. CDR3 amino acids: CASYGRNTEAFF. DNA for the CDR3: TGTGCCAGCTATGGGAGGAACACTGAAGCTTTCTTT.

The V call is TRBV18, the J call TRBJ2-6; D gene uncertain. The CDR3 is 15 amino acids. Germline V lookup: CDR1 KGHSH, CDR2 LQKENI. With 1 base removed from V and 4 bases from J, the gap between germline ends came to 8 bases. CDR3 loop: CASSPRTSGANVLTF. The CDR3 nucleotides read TGTGCCAGCTCACCACGAACTTCCGGGGCCAACGTCCTGACTTTC.

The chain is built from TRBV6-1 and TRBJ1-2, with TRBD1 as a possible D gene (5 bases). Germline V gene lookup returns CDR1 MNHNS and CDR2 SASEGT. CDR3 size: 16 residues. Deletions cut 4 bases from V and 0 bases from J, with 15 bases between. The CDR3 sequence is CASSGPGKQTNYGYTF. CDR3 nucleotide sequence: TGTGCCAGCAGTGGACCAGGGAAACAGACTAACTATGGCTACACCTTC.

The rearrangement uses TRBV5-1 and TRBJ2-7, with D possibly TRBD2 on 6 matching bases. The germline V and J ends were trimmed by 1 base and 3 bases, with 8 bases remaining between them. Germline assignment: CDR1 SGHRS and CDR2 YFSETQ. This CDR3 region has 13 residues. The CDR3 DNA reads TGCGCCAGCAGCTTGCCGGGGGACTACGAGCAGTACTTC. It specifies CASSLPGDYEQYF.

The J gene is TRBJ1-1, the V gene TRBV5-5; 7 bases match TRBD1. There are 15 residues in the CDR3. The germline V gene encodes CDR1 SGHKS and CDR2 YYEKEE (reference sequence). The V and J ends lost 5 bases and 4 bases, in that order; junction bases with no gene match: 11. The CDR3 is CASSTTSRGSTEAFF. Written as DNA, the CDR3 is TGTGCCAGCAGTACTACTTCCAGGGGGTCCACTGAAGCTTTCTTT.

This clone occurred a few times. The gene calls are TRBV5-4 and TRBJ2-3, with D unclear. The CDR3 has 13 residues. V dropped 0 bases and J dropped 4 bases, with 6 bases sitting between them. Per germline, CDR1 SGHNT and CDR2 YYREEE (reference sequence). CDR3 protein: CASSLDYSDTQYF. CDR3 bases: TGTGCCAGCAGCTTGGACTACTCAGATACGCAGTATTTT.

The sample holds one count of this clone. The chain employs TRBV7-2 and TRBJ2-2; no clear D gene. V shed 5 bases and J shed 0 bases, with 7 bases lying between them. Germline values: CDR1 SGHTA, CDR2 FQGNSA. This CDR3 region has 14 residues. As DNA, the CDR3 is TGTGCCAGCAGCGCTCAGGCGAACACCGGGGAGCTGTTTTTT. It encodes CASSAQANTGELFF.

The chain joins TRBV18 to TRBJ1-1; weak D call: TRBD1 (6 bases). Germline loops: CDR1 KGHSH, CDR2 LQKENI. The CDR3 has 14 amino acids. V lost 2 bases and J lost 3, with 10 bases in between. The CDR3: CASSPLSGDTEAFF. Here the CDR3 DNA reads TGTGCCAGCTCACCATTGTCAGGGGACACTGAAGCTTTCTTT.

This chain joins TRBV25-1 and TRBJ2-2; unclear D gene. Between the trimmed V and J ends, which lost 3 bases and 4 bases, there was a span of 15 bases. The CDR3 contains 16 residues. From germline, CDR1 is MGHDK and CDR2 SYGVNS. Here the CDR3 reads CASSDPASLPTGELFF. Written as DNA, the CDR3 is TGTGCCAGCAGTGATCCGGCTAGTCTGCCCACCGGGGAGCTGTTTTTT.

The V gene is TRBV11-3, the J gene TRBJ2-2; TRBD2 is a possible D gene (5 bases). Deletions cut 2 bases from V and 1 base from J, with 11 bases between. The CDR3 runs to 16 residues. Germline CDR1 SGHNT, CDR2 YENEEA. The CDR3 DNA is TGTGCCAGCAGCTTAAGTTTTAGCGTGAACACCGGGGAGCTGTTTTTT. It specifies CASSLSFSVNTGELFF.

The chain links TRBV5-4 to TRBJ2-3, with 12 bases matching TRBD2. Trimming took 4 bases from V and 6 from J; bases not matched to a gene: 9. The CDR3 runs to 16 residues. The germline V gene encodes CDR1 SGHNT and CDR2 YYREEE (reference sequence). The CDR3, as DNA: TGTGCCAGCAGCGCCGGACTAGCGGGAAATCACGATACGCAGTATTTT. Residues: CASSAGLAGNHDTQYF. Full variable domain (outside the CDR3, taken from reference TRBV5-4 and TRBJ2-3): ETGVTQSPTHLIKTRGQQVTLRCSSQSGHNTVSWYQQALGQGPQFIFQYYREEENGRGNFPPRFSGLQFPNYSSELNVNALELDDSALYLCASSAGLAGNHDTQYFGPGTRLTVL.

DNA for the CDR3: TGTGCCAGCAGCGGGCCAGAACGCATTAGCAATCAGCCCCAGCATTTT. Protein: CASSGPERISNQPQHF. The V gene is TRBV21-1, the J gene TRBJ1-5; the tabulated D call, TRBD1, remains unverified against the DNA. TRBV21-1 is an annotated pseudogene. This CDR3 contains 16 residues.

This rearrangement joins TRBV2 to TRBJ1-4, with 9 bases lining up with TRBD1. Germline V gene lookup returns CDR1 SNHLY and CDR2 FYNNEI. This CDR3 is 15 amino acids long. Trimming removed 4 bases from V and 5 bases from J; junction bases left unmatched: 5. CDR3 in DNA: TGTGCCAGCAGTGGGGACAGGGTGGGGAATGAAAAACTGTTTTTT. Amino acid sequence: CASSGDRVGNEKLFF. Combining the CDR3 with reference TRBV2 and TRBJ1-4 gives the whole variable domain EPEVTQTPSHQVTQMGQEVILRCVPISNHLYFYWYRQILGQKVEFLVSFYNNEISEKSEIFDDQFSVERPDGSNFTLKIRSTKLEDSAMYFCASSGDRVGNEKLFFGSGTQLSVL.